This entry is about one T cell receptor (beta chain). Antigen: not known. Donors were healthy HIV-negative adults without recent acute infections or vaccinations. The data derive from a study of shared clonotypes between healthy human individuals. Study conclusions and caveats: Non-shared clonotypes had lower generation probabilities than clonotypes shared by all four sorted-subset donors.

CDR1 and CDR2 (germline): SGHRS, YFSETQ. CDR3 length: 14 residues. V was clipped by 4 bases and J by 5 bases; unmatched bases: 6. The authors loaded about 200 ng DNA, some 32,000 T cell genomes, into sorted-subset replicate PCRs. This table comes from immunoSEQ multiplex PCR, and its TCRdb copy is limited to in-frame clones, with some not included. The sample consists of 500,000 to 550,000 clones, roughly 95% of them appearing once. This chain uses TRBV5-1 with TRBJ2-1; 7 nucleotides match TRBD2. Sequenced: naive CD4+ T cells sorted from blood. The subset denotes: CD45RA+ positively selected. The sequence derives from a young woman in good health. Written as DNA, the CDR3 is TGCGCCAGCAGCACCCTAGCGGACAACAATGAGCAGTTCTTC. It yields the protein CASSTLADNNEQFF.